The clone carrying this T cell receptor (beta chain) turned up a few times. This sample was included in a study of T cells in Graves' hyperthyroidism and ophthalmopathy. Study details: Blood was drawn when the patient was first diagnosed and still untreated.

RNA transcripts yielded amplified TCR beta CDR3 regions. The HTBI primer set drove a first-round RT-PCR of the TCR CDR3. TCRdb itself ran the multiplex PCR reads through MiXCR, one entry per CDR3 protein. The sample consists of 300,000 or so distinct CDR3 sequences, roughly 18% of them appearing once. In germline, CDR1 is GTSNPN, CDR2 SVGIG (reference sequence). This CDR3 comprises 13 residues. V was cut by 0 bases and J by 7 bases, with 12 bases left in between. Graves' hyperthyroidism qualified as stable when ophthalmopathy did not progress within 18 months. Sequenced: blood. The sequence was obtained from a woman aged 50 to 65 with Graves' hyperthyroidism. The chain uses TRBV30 and TRBJ1-1, with D uncertain. CDR3 sequence reads: CAWSVRILLEAFF. The CDR3 bases are TGTGCCTGGAGTGTAAGAATACTCCTTGAAGCTTTCTTT.